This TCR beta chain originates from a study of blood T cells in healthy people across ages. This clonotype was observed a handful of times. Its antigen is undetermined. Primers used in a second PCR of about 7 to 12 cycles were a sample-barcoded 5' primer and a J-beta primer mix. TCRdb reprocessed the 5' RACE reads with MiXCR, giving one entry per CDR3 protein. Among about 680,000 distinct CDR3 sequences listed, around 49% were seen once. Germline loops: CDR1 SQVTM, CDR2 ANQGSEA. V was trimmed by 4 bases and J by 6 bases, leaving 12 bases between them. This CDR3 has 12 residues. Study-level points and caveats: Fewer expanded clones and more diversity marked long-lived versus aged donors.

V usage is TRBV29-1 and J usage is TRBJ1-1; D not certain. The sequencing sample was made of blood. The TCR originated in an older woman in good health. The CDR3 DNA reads TGCAGCGTTGGAGGCCCCCCGGCTGAAGCTTTCTTT. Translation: CSVGGPPAEAFF.